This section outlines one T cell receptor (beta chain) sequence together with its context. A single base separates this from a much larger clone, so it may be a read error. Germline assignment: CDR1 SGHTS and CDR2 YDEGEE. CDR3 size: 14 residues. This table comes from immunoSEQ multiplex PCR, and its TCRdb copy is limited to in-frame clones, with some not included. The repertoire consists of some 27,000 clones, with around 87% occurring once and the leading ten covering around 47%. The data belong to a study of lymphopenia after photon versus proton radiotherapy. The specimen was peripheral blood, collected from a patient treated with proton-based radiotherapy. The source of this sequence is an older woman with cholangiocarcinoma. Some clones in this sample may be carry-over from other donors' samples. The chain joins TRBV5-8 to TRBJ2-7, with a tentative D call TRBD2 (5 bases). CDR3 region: CASRLGAVPSKQYF. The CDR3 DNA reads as TGTGCCAGCCGCTTAGGAGCGGTCCCGTCCAAGCAGTACTTC.